The 3 T cell receptor beta chains reported below all come from one sample, sequenced in a study of beta chain features in type 1 diabetes. What these receptors recognize is not known. Whole-study findings and limits: All four CD4+ subsets of Type 1 diabetes patients contained TCRB CDR3s that were moderately but significantly shorter.

Expressed TCRB transcripts got sequenced, as all isolated RNA was reverse transcribed. Sequencing used immunoSEQ multiplex PCR; TCRdb keeps in-frame clones, though not all of them. The top ten hold 0.015% to 0.017% of the sample, which has fewer than 350,000 clones, 14% to 15% seen once. Sequencing used naive CD4+ T cells from blood. Receptors originate from a young man with type 1 diabetes.

This clone was picked up a small number of times. This rearrangement joins TRBV11-2 to TRBJ2-1; D gene ambiguous. The V gene lost 5 bases and the J gene lost 8 bases, with 13 bases spanning the gap. This CDR3 spans 13 amino acids. Germline V lookup: CDR1 SGHAT, CDR2 FQNNGV. The CDR3 here is CASSLSYTDEQFF. CDR3 bases: TGTGCCAGCAGCCTGTCATACACAGATGAGCAGTTCTTC. The complete variable domain, with remaining parts taken from reference TRBV11-2 and TRBJ2-1, reads EAGVAQSPRYKIIEKRQSVAFWCNPISGHATLYWYQQILGQGPKLLIQFQNNGVVDDSQLPKDRFSAERLKGVDSTLKIQPAKLEDSAVYLCASSLSYTDEQFFGPGTRLTVL.

In its sample, this clone was seen a few times. The chain carries TRBV7-6 and TRBJ2-7, with D unresolved. The CDR3 consists of 12 residues. Between the trimmed V and J ends, which lost 2 bases and 7 bases, there was a span of 9 bases. Germline CDR1 SGHVS, CDR2 FNYEAQ. CDR3 DNA: TGTGCCAGCAGCTTAATTCCGGGTGAGCAGTACTTC. Its translation is CASSLIPGEQYF.

The chain couples TRBV28 to TRBJ2-7, with TRBD2 matching 9 bases. With V trimmed by 0 bases and J by 4 bases, 7 bases remained unmatched. From germline, CDR1 is MDHEN and CDR2 SYDVKM. The CDR3 is 16 amino acids. DNA for the CDR3: TGTGCCAGCAGTTTATGGAGGGCTAGCGGGAAGTACGAGCAGTACTTC. Its protein is CASSLWRASGKYEQYF.